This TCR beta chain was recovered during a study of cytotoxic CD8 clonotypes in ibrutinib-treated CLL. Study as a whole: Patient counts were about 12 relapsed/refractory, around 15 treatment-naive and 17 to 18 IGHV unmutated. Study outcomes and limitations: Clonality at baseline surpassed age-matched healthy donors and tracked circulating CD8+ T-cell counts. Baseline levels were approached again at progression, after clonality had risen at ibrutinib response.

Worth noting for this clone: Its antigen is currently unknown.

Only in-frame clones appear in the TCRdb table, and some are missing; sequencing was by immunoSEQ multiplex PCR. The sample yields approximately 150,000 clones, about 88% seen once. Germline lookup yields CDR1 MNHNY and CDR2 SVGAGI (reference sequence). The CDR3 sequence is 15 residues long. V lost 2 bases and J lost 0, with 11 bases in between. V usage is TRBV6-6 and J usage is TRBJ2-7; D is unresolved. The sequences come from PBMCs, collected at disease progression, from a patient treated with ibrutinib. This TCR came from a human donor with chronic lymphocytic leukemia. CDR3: CASSYVLSGSYEQYF. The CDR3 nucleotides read TGTGCCAGCAGTTACGTCCTATCGGGCTCCTACGAGCAGTACTTC.